This entry features one T cell receptor beta chain sequence. As yet, its antigen is unknown. This record belongs to a study of cytomegalovirus exposure and HLA in healthy donors. Study-level findings and limits: Relative to the roughly 700-donor mean, N-insertions were reportedly fewer in an Asian-associated ancestry cluster in a later analysis.

The study ran its PCR with 60 Vbeta and 13 Jbeta primers. As processed by the authors: Around 9.9 million shared chains were among the approximately 80 million unique TCR beta chains that a later analysis counted. TCRdb's table, derived via immunoSEQ multiplex PCR, lists solely in-frame clones and lacks some. V, J and clone size reflect that table, while D and trimming were determined from the DNA. The sample records some 140,000 clones, roughly 80% being singletons. This CDR3 is built from 12 residues. The V gene lost 2 bases and the J gene lost 5 bases, with 10 bases spanning the gap. Germline CDR1 SQVTM, CDR2 ANQGSEA.

The sequenced sample was PBMCs. This TCR was sampled from a female donor in good health and CMV-seronegative. The chain links TRBV29-1 to TRBJ2-7, with a possible D match to TRBD2 (6 bases). The CDR3 DNA reads TGCAGCGTTGAATTGGGAGGCCACGAGCAGTACTTC. It codes for CSVELGGHEQYF.